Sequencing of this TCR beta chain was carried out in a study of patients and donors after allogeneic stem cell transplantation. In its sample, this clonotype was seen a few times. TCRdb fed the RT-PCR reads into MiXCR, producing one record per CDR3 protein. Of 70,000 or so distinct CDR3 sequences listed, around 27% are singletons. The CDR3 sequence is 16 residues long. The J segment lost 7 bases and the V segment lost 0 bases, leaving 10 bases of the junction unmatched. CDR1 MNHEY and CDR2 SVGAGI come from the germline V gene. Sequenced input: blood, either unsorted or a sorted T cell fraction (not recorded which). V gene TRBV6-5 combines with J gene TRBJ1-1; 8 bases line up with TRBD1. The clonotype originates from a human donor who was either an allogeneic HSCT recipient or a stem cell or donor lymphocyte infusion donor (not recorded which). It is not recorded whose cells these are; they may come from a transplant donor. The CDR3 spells CASSYSSQGARGEAFF. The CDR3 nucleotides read TGTGCCAGCAGTTACTCTTCGCAGGGGGCGCGTGGTGAAGCTTTCTTT.